The clone carrying this TCR beta chain has a single count. Antigen: not known. It was the roughly 120-subject validation cohort, separate from the 666-subject first cohort, to which the donors belonged. This record belongs to a study of cytomegalovirus exposure and HLA in healthy donors. Whole-study findings and limits: CMV antigen specificity of a few CMV-associated chains was confirmed in vitro. Usually a TCR sequence was rare, but some public TCRs were found in many donors.

The CDR3 length is 14 residues. J was trimmed by 7 bases and V by 5 bases; bases with no gene match: 6. Germline lookup yields CDR1 SGHTA and CDR2 FQGNSA. Sequenced by immunoSEQ multiplex PCR; TCRdb stores in-frame clones only, minus some. The data contain 160,000 or so clones, around four fifths of them seen just once; the ten biggest clones take up around 2.4%. Sequences were obtained from PBMCs. The V gene is TRBV7-2, the J gene TRBJ1-4, with TRBD1 matching over 8 bases. The source is a man aged 25-45 years in good health and CMV-seropositive. The CDR3 sequence is CASSSRGQGEKLFF. CDR3 in DNA: TGTGCCAGCAGCAGCAGGGGGCAAGGTGAAAAACTGTTTTTT.